The sequence of this T cell receptor beta chain was determined in a study of regulatory T cells in long-lasting Graves disease. This clonotype was detected ten times or more. With iRepertoire HTBI primers and Arm-PCR of CDR3 regions, TCR beta libraries were built. MiXCR, run by TCRdb on the multiplex PCR reads, gives a single entry per CDR3 protein. Of fewer than 650,000 distinct CDR3 sequences in the sample, 15% to 20% were seen once. Germline assignment: CDR1 MDHEN and CDR2 SYDVKM. The V gene lost 8 bases and the J gene lost 2 bases, with 13 bases spanning the gap. The CDR3 has 14 amino acids. The time point: newly diagnosed GD, antithyroid drugs for less than 3 months. PBMCs provided the RNA from which the TCR library was made. These data were also filed under a second study, of T cells in Graves' hyperthyroidism and ophthalmopathy.

Sample: peripheral blood mononuclear cells (PBMCs), taken at new diagnosis, from a patient treated with antithyroid drugs. This sequence originates from a woman in her 30s with Graves disease. The chain couples TRBV28 to TRBJ1-5; the D is unclear. CDR3 DNA: TGTGCCAGCCGGAGGGTCTCGGGCAATCAGCCCCAGCATTTT. Translating gives CASRRVSGNQPQHF.